Included here is one TCR beta chain sequence, with context. What it recognizes is unknown. The method was immunoSEQ multiplex PCR; TCRdb's version includes in-frame clones alone and lacks a portion of them. The data hold 150,000 or so clones, with 80% to 95% observed a single time. This entry is derived from a study of graft-versus-host responses after intestinal transplantation. J was trimmed by 13 bases and V by 6 bases; bases with no gene match: 7. This CDR3 contains 11 residues. The germline V gene has CDR1 MDHEN and CDR2 SYDVKM. The clonotype was recovered from a human donor who received an intestinal transplant. V gene TRBV28 combines with J gene TRBJ1-2, with 8 bases that match TRBD1. The sample was unstimulated CD4+ T cells sorted from spleen or lymph node cells, taken before intestinal transplant. CDR3 in amino acids: CASSVRQGLTF. CDR3 DNA sequence: TGTGCCAGCAGCGTACGACAGGGGCTCACCTTC.